This T cell receptor beta chain was obtained from a study of lymphopenia after photon versus proton radiotherapy. Overall study results and limits: Authors raise, but do not show, better survival with proton therapy. Post-nadir TCR diversity decline inversely tracked overall survival among those who died. After lymphocyte nadir, photon-treated repertoires showed oligoclonal expansion, especially CD8+ Temra.

On this clone itself: Antigen unknown.

Sequencing was performed with immunoSEQ multiplex PCR; in TCRdb, only in-frame clones are kept and a portion is missing. This sample carries tens of thousands of clones, 90% to 95% of them seen once, and the ten largest clones take 13% to 15%. V lost 5 bases and J 13 bases, leaving 9 bases between the germline ends. The CDR3 is 10 residues long. CDR1 SEHNR and CDR2 FQNEAQ come from the germline V gene (reference sequence). This chain uses TRBV7-9 with TRBJ2-1; D is possibly TRBD1 (6 bases). This receptor was identified in a man aged 60-69 years with cholangiocarcinoma. Sequencing was performed on peripheral blood, taken from a patient treated with photon-based radiotherapy. CDR3 DNA sequence: TGTGCCAGCAGCGGGGGCTCACAGTTCTTC. Translation: CASSGGSQFF.